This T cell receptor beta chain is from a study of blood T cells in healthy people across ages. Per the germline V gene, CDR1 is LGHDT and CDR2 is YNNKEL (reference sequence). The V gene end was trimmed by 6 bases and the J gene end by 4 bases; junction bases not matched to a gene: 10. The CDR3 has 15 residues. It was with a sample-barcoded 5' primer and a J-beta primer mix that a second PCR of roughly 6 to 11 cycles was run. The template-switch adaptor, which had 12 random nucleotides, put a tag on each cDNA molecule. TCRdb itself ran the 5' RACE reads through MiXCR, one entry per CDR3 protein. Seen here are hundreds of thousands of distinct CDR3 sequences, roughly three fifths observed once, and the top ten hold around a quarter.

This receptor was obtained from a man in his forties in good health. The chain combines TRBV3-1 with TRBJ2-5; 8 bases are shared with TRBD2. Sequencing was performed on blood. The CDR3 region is CASRGLIRGGETQYF. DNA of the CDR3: TGTGCCAGCAGGGGCCTCATCCGGGGGGGAGAGACCCAGTACTTC.